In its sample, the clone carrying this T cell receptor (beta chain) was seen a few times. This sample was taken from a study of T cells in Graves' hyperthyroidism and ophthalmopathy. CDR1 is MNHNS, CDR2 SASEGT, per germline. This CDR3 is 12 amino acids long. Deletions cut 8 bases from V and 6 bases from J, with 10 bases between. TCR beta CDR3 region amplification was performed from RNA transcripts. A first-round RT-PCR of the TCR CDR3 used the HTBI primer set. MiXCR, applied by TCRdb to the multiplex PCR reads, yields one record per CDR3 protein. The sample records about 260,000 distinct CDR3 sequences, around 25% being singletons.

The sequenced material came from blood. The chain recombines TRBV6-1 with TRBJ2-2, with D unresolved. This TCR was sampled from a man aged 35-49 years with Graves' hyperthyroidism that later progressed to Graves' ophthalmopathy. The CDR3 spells CASWSPSGELFF. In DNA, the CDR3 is TGTGCCAGCTGGAGCCCGTCCGGGGAGCTGTTTTTT.